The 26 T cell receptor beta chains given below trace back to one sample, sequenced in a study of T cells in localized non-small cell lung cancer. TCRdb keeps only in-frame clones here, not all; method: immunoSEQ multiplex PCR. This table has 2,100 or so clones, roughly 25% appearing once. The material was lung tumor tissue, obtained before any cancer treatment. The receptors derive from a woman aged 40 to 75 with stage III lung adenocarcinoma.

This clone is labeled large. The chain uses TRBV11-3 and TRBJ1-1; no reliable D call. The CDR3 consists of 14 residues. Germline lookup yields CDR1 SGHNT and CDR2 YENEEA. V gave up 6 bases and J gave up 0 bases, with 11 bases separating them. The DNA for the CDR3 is TGTGCCAGCAGTCAAGAGGGTCTGAACACTGAAGCTTTCTTT. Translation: CASSQEGLNTEAFF.

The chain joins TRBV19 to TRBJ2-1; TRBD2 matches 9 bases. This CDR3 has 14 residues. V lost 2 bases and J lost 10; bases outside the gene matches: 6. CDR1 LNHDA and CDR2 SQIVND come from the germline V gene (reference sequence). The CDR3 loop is CASSITVAGAEQFF. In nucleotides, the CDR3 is TGTGCCAGTAGTATAACGGTAGCGGGGGCCGAGCAGTTCTTC.

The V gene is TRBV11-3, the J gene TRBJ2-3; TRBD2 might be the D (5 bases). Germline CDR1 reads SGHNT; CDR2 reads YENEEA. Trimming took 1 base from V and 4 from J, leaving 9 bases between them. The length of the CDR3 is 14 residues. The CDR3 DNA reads TGTGCCAGCAGCTTAGGTCAGCGGCCAGATACGCAGTATTTT. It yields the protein CASSLGQRPDTQYF. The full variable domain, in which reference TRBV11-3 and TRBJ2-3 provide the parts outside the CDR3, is EAGVVQSPRYKIIEKKQPVAFWCNPISGHNTLYWYLQNLGQGPELLIRYENEEAVDDSQLPKDRFSAERLKGVDSTLKIQPAELGDSAVYLCASSLGQRPDTQYFGPGTRLTVL.

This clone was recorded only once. CDR3 in amino acids: CSVGPLMSDTQYF. The DNA of the CDR3 is TGCAGCGTGGGCCCCCTCATGTCGGATACGCAGTATTTT. The genes are TRBV29-1 and TRBJ2-3; no clear D gene. The CDR3 runs to 13 residues. Per germline, CDR1 SQVTM and CDR2 ANQGSEA. Deletions cut 6 bases from V and 6 bases from J, with 16 bases between.

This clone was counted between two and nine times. CDR3 protein: CASRVGPRELFF. DNA for the CDR3: TGTGCCAGCAGGGTCGGGCCCCGAGAACTGTTTTTT. The chain joins TRBV2 to TRBJ1-4; D unresolved. Germline V gene data show CDR1 as SNHLY and CDR2 as FYNNEI. Between the trimmed V and J ends, which lost 6 bases and 12 bases, there was a span of 14 bases. This CDR3 is 12 amino acids long.

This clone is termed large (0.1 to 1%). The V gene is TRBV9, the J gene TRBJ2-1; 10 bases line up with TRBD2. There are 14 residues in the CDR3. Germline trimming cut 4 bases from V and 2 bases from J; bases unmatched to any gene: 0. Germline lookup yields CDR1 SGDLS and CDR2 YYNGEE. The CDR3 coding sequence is TGTGCCAGCAGCAGCGGGGGGGCCTACAATGAGCAGTTCTTC. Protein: CASSSGGAYNEQFF.

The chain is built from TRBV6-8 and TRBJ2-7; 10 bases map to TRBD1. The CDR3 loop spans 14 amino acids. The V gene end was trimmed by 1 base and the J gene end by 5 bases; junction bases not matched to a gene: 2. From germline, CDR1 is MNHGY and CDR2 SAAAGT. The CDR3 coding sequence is TGTGCCAGCAGTTACTGGGACAGGGGTGACGAGCAGTACTTC. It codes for CASSYWDRGDEQYF.

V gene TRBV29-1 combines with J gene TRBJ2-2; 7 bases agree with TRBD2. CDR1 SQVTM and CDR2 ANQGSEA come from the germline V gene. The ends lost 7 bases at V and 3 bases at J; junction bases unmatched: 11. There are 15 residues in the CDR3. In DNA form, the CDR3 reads TGCAGCGCCAGAAGGGCGGGAGCGGACACCGGGGAGCTGTTTTTT. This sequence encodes CSARRAGADTGELFF.

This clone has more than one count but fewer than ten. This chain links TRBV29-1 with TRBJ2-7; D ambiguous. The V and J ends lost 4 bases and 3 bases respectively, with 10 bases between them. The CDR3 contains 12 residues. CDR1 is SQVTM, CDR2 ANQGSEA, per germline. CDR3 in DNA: TGCAGCGTTGGGCCACAGTTCTACGAGCAGTACTTC. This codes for CSVGPQFYEQYF.

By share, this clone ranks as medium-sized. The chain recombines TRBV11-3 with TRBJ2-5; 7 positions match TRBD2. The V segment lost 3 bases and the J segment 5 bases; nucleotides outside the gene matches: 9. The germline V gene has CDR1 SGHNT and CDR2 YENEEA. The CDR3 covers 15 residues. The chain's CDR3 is CASSLGSGSPETQYF. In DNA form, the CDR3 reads TGTGCCAGCAGCTTGGGTAGCGGGTCCCCCGAGACCCAGTACTTC.

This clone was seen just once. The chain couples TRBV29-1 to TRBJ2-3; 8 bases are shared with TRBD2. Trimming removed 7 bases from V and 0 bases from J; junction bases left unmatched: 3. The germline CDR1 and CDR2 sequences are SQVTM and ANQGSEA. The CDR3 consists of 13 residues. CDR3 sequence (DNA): TGCAGCGGCAAGCGGGAGAGCACAGATACGCAGTATTTT. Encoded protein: CSGKRESTDTQYF.

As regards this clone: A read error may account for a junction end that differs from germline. The CDR3 sequence is CATSGPGTKNYEQYF. CDR3 coding DNA: TGTGCCACCAGTGGACCCGGGACCAAAAATTACGAGCAGTACTTC. The chain employs TRBV28 and TRBJ2-7; perhaps D is TRBD1 or TRBD2 (5 bases each). CDR3 length equals 15 residues. CDR1 is MDHEN, CDR2 SYDVKM, per germline.

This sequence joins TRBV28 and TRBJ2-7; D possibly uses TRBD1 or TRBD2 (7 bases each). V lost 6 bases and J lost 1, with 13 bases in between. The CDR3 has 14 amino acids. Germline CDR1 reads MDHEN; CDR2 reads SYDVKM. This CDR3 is CASSDREGSYEQYF. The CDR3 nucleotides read TGTGCCAGCAGCGACAGGGAGGGGTCCTACGAGCAGTACTTC.

The CDR3 here is CASSTHESSGLEQYF. CDR3 nucleotide sequence: TGTGCCAGTAGTACCCATGAGAGCTCGGGCCTCGAGCAGTACTTC. This sequence joins TRBV19 and TRBJ2-7; D not certain. The CDR3 extends over 15 amino acids. V gave up 4 bases and J gave up 6 bases, with 19 bases separating them. CDR1 LNHDA and CDR2 SQIVND come from the germline V gene (reference sequence).

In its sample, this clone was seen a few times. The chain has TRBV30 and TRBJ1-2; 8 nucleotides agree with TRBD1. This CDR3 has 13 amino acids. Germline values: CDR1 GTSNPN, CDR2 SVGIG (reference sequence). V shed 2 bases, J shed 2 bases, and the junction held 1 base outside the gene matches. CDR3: CAWSRTGNYGYTF. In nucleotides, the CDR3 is TGTGCCTGGAGTAGGACAGGGAACTATGGCTACACCTTC.

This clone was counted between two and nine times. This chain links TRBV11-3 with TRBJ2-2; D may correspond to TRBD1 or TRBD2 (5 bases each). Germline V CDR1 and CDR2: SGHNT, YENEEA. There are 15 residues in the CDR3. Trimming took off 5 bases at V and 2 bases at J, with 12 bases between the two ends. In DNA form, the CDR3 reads TGTGCCAGCAGCCTCGAGGGGATTAACACCGGGGAGCTGTTTTTT. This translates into CASSLEGINTGELFF.

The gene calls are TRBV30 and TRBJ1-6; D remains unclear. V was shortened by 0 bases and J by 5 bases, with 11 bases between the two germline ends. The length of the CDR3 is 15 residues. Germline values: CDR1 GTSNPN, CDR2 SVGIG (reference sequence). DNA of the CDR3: TGTGCCTGGAGTGTACAAGGGAGAGATAATTCACCCCTCCACTTT. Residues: CAWSVQGRDNSPLHF.

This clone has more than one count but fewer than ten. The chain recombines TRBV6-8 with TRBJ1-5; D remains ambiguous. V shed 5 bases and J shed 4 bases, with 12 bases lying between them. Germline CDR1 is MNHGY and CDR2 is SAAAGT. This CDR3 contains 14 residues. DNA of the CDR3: TGTGCCAGCAGTGTCTTACCCGAAAATCAGCCCCAGCATTTT. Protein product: CASSVLPENQPQHF.

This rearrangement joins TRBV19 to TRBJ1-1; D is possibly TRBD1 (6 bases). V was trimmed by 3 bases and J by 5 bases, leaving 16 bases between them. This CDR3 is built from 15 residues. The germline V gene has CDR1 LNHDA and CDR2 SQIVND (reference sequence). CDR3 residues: CASSINRGRWTEAFF. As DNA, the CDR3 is TGTGCCAGTAGTATTAATAGGGGGAGATGGACTGAAGCTTTCTTT.

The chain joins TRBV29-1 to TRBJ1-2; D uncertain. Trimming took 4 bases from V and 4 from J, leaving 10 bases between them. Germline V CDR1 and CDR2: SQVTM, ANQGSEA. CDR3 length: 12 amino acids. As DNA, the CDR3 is TGCAGCGTTGCTAGAGACACCTATGGCTACACCTTC. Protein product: CSVARDTYGYTF.

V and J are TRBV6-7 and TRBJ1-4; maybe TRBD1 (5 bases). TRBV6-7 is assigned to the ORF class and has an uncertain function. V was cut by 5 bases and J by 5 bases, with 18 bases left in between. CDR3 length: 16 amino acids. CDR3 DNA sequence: TGTGCCAGCAGTCCAAGGTTGGGGCGACGGAATGAAAAACTGTTTTTT. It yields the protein CASSPRLGRRNEKLFF.

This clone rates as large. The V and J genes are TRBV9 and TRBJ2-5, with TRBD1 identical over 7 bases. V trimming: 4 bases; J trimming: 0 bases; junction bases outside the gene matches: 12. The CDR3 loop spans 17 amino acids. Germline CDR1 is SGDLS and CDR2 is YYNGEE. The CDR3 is CASSPRRDSFYQETQYF. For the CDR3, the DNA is TGTGCCAGCAGCCCCAGAAGGGACAGCTTCTACCAAGAGACCCAGTACTTC.

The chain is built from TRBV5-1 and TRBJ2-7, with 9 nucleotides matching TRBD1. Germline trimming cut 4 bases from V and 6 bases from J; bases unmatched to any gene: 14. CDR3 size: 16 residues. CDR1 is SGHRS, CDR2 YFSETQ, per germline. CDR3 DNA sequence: TGCGCCAGCAGCCCAGAACCCGGGACAGGGCGAGCCGAGCAGTACTTC. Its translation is CASSPEPGTGRAEQYF.

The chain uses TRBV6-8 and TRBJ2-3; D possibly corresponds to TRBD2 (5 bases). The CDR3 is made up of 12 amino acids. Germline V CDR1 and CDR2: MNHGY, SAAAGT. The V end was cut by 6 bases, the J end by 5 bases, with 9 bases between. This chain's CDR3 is CASSLLGDTQYF. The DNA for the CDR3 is TGTGCCAGCAGCCTACTAGGAGATACGCAGTATTTT.

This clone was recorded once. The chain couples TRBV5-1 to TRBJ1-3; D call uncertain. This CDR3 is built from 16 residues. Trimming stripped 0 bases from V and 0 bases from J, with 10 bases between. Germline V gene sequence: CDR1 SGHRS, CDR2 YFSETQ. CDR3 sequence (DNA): TGCGCCAGCAGCTTGGATCCGGTGAGCTCTGGAAACACCATATATTTT. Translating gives CASSLDPVSSGNTIYF.

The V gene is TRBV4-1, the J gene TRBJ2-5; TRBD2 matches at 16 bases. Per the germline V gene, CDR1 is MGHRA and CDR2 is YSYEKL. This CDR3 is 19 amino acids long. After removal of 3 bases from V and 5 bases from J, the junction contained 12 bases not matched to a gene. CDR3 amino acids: CASSHPGLAGGPRRETQYF. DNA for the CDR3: TGCGCCAGCAGCCACCCGGGACTAGCGGGGGGGCCCCGTCGGGAGACCCAGTACTTC.